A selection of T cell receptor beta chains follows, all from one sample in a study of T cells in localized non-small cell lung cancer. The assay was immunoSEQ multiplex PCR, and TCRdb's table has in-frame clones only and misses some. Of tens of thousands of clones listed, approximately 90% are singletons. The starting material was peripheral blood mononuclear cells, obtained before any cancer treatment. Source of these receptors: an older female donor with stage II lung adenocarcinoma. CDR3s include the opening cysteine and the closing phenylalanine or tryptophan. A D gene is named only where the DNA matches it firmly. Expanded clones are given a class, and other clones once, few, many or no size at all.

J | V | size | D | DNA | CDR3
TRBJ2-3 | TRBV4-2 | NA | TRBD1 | TGTGCCAGCAGCCAAGATGAGCTGGACAGGGGACGCCCAGATACGCAGTATTTT | CASSQDELDRGRPDTQYF
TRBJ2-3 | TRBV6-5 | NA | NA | TGTGCCAGCAGTTACGTAGGGTTAGGACTCACAGATACGCAGTATTTT | CASSYVGLGLTDTQYF
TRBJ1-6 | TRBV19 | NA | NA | TGTGCCAGTAGTATAGATCGCGCCAGGGACCTCGGGTCACCCCTCCACTTT | CASSIDRARDLGSPLHF
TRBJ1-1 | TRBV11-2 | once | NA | TGTGCCAGCAGCTTACTACGGGAGATTAGCGCTGAAGCTTTCTTT | CASSLLREISAEAFF
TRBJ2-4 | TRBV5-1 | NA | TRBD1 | TGCGCCAGCAGGTACGGGACAGGGGGCCCCAAAAACATTCAGTACTTC | CASRYGTGGPKNIQYF
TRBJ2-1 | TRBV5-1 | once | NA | TGCGCCAGCAGCTTGGAGAGGGGTAATGAGCAGTTCTTC | CASSLERGNEQFF
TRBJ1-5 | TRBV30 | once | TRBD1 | TGTGCCTGGACGGGACAGGCCAATCAGCCCCAGCATTTT | CAWTGQANQPQHF
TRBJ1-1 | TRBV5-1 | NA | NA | TGCGCCAGCAGCTTAGGGGAGGCCGAAGCTTTCTTT | CASSLGEAEAFF
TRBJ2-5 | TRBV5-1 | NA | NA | TGCGCCAGCGCCACTAGGGGCCCCAAGGAGGAGACCCAGTACTTC | CASATRGPKEETQYF
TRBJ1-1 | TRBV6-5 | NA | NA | TGTGCCAGCAGTTATGCAGGGGAGAACACTGAAGCTTTCTTT | CASSYAGENTEAFF
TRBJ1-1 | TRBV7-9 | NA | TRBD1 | TGTGCCAGCAGCTTAGGGTCAGGGGGAGACACTGAAGCTTTCTTT | CASSLGSGGDTEAFF
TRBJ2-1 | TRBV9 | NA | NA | TGTGCCAGCAGTCCCCGGGACAAATCCTACAATGAGCAGTTCTTC | CASSPRDKSYNEQFF
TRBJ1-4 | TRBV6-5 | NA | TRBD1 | TGTGCCAGCAGCCCCGGGACAGAAGATGAAAAACTGTTTTTT | CASSPGTEDEKLFF
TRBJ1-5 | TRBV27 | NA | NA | TGTGCCAGCAGTTCCTCGCACGGCAATCAGCCCCAGCATTTT | CASSSSHGNQPQHF
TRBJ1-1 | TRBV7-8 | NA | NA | TGTGCCAGCAGCCGGACGATTGACGAGGGCACTGAAGCTTTCTTT | CASSRTIDEGTEAFF
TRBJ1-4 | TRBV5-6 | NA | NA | TGTGCCAGCAGCTTGGGCGGAAAAAATGAAAAACTGTTTTTT | CASSLGGKNEKLFF
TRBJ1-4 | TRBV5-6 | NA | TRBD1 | TGTGCCAGCAGCTTAGGGGGCCTGGATGAAAAACTGTTTTTT | CASSLGGLDEKLFF
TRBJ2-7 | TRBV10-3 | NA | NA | TGTGCCATCAAGGGATTCACCTACGAGCAGTACTTC | CAIKGFTYEQYF
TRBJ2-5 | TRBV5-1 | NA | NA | TGCGCCAGCAGCTTGGGGGACTTCCAAGAGACCCAGTACTTC | CASSLGDFQETQYF
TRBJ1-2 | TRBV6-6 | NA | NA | TGTGCCAGCAGTTATTCAGCTGCTCCACGGGGCTACACCTTC | CASSYSAAPRGYTF
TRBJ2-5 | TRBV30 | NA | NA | TGTGCCTGGAGTTCGAGCGGGGAGACCCAGTACTTC | CAWSSSGETQYF
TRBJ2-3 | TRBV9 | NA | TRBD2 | TGTGCCAGCAGTCTGCCGGGAGGGCAGGCAGATACGCAGTATTTT | CASSLPGGQADTQYF
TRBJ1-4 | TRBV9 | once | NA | TGTGCCAGCGGCGGTCCTAATGAAAAACTGTTTTTT | CASGGPNEKLFF
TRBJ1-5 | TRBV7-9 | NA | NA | TGTGCCAGCAGCTTAGCGGGGGACAGCAATCAGCCCCAGCATTTT | CASSLAGDSNQPQHF
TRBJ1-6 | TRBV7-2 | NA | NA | TGTGCCAGCAGCTTACAGGGGCGGTATAATTCACCCCTCCACTTT | CASSLQGRYNSPLHF
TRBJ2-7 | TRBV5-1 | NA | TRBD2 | TGCGCCAGCAGCACTCCGGGACTAGCGAAAGGGGACGAGCAGTACTTC | CASSTPGLAKGDEQYF
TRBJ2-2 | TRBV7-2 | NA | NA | TGTGCCAGCAGCTTCCGGACGGCGAACACCGGGGAGCTGTTTTTT | CASSFRTANTGELFF
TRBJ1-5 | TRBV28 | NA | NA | TGTGCCAGCAGTCGGGACGTATACAATCAGCCCCAGCATTTT | CASSRDVYNQPQHF
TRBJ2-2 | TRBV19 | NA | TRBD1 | TGTGCCAGTAGTTTACGACAGGGACGGATCACCGGGGAGCTGTTTTTT | CASSLRQGRITGELFF
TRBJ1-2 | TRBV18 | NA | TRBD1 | TGTGCCAGCTCACTCCAAACAGGGGTTCGGGATGGCTACACCTTC | CASSLQTGVRDGYTF
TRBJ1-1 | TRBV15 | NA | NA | TGTGCCACCAGCAGAGTGGGGACTGAAGCTTTCTTT | CATSRVGTEAFF
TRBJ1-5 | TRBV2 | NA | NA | TGTGCCAGCAGGGACCAGACAGTTAGCAATCAGCCCCAGCATTTT | CASRDQTVSNQPQHF
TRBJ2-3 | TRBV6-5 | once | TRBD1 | TGTGCCAGCAGTTACTCAGGACAGGGGGCAGGAGATACGCAGTATTTT | CASSYSGQGAGDTQYF
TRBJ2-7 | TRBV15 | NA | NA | TGTGCCACCAGCTTGAGGGCCGGAGAGCAGTACTTC | CATSLRAGEQYF
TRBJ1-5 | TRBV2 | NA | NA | TGTGCCAGCAGTGAAGGGGGGGGCAATCAGCCCCAGCATTTT | CASSEGGGNQPQHF
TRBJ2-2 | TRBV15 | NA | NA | TGTGCCACCAGCAGAGCGTCCCTGAACACCGGGGAGCTGTTTTTT | CATSRASLNTGELFF
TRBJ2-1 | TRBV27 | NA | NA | TGTGCCAGCAGTTTGAGGGAGACCTCCTACAATGAGCAGTTCTTC | CASSLRETSYNEQFF
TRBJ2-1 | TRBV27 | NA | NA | TGTGCCAGCAGTTTACAGGGATGGAACAATGAGCAGTTCTTC | CASSLQGWNNEQFF
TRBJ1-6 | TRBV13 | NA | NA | TGTGCCAGCAGCTTAGGGGGGATCGGGATAGGGTCACCCCTCCACTTT | CASSLGGIGIGSPLHF
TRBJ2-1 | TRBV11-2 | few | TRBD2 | TGTGCCAGCAGCCTTACGGGACTAGCGGGCTACAATGAGCAGTTCTTC | CASSLTGLAGYNEQFF
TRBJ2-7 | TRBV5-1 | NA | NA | TGCGCCAGCAGCTTGGACAGGGACTACGAGCAGTACTTC | CASSLDRDYEQYF
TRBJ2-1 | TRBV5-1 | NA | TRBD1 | TGCGCCAGCAGCCCGCCGGGACAGGGGAGCCGATCTTTATACAATGAGCAGTTCTTC | CASSPPGQGSRSLYNEQFF
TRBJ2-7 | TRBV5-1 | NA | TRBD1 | TGCGCCAGCAGCGGACAGGGGACGGCCTCCTACGAGCAGTACTTC | CASSGQGTASYEQYF
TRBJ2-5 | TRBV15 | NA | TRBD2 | TGTGCCACCAGCGAGACTCTTGGACTAGCGGGAACAGGGACCCAGTACTTC | CATSETLGLAGTGTQYF
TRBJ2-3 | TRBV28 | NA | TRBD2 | TGTGCCAGCAGTTCATCCGGGACTAGCCCGCTCGGCACAGATACGCAGTATTTT | CASSSSGTSPLGTDTQYF
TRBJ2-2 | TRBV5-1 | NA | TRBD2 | TGCGCCAGCAGCTTTGCTAGCGGGGGTCGAACCGGGGAGCTGTTTTTT | CASSFASGGRTGELFF
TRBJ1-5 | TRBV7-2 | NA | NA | TGTGCCAGCAGCTTAGGACAGATCGGCCCCCAGCATTTT | CASSLGQIGPQHF
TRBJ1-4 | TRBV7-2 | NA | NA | TGTGCCAGCAGCTTTCAGACGGAAATCCCCGAAAAACTGTTTTTT | CASSFQTEIPEKLFF
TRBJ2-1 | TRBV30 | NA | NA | TGTGCCTGGAGTGAGGGGGGCTATGAGCAGTTCTTC | CAWSEGGYEQFF
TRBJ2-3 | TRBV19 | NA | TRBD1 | TGTGCCAGTAAGATGGGCAGGGGGTACACAGATACGCAGTATTTT | CASKMGRGYTDTQYF
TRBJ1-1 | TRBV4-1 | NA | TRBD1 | TGCGCCAGCAGCCGGACAGGGATGAACACTGAAGCTTTCTTT | CASSRTGMNTEAFF